A selection of T cell receptor beta chains follows, all from one sample in a study of CD8 T cells in Susac syndrome. TCRdb redid the calling of the immunoSEQ multiplex PCR reads with MiXCR, one entry per CDR3 protein. Altogether about 210,000 distinct CDR3 sequences are present, 95% being singletons, with the ten largest covering about 0.088%. The sequenced sample consisted of CD4+ T cells from PBMCs. The receptors were sampled from a human donor with multiple sclerosis. Both conserved end residues are trimmed from each CDR3. Fields, in order: CDR3 protein, D gene, V gene. A D gene is named only where the DNA matches it firmly.

CDR3aa: ASSLSRGVGEF
d_gene: -
v_gene: TRBV27

CDR3aa: ASSRIRGQGLRNLHEQY
d_gene: TRBD1
v_gene: TRBV28

CDR3aa: ASSLASGAYEQY
d_gene: TRBD2
v_gene: TRBV7-2

CDR3aa: SVAGTGVSYGYT
d_gene: TRBD1
v_gene: TRBV29-1

CDR3aa: ASSASGSSYNEQF
d_gene: TRBD2
v_gene: TRBV12-3/TRBV12-4

CDR3aa: SARFILTEAF
d_gene: -
v_gene: TRBV20-1

CDR3aa: SARGGRGSGSYEQY
d_gene: TRBD2
v_gene: TRBV20-1

CDR3aa: SVRVAPNEKLF
d_gene: -
v_gene: TRBV29-1

CDR3aa: SARPPSGGANTQY
d_gene: TRBD2
v_gene: TRBV20-1

CDR3aa: ASSYTGMNTGELF
d_gene: -
v_gene: TRBV6-5

CDR3aa: ASSLHQTNYGYT
d_gene: -
v_gene: TRBV7-9

CDR3aa: ASSFGGHMSQY
d_gene: -
v_gene: TRBV12-3/TRBV12-4

CDR3aa: ASSLGTAVSGANVLT
d_gene: TRBD1
v_gene: TRBV7-9

CDR3aa: SAQGGFYSNQPQH
d_gene: -
v_gene: TRBV20-1

CDR3aa: ASSLDPAQGRRYEQY
d_gene: -
v_gene: TRBV11-2

CDR3aa: AWSGDRETTGYT
d_gene: TRBD1
v_gene: TRBV30

CDR3aa: ASSPGHLEETQY
d_gene: -
v_gene: TRBV5-1

CDR3aa: ASSPTPSRETQY
d_gene: -
v_gene: TRBV28

CDR3aa: ASSKGQIQETQY
d_gene: TRBD1
v_gene: TRBV5-4

CDR3aa: ASSLFRLAGGLGEQY
d_gene: TRBD2
v_gene: TRBV5-4

CDR3aa: ASSYGERYEQY
d_gene: -
v_gene: TRBV6-5

CDR3aa: SVVGGQNIQY
d_gene: -
v_gene: TRBV29-1

CDR3aa: ASSLGGTDDTQY
d_gene: -
v_gene: TRBV5-1

CDR3aa: SARVGGVGNQPQH
d_gene: -
v_gene: TRBV20-1

CDR3aa: ASSHRSGGGYT
d_gene: -
v_gene: TRBV3-1

CDR3aa: ASSLSFTDTQY
d_gene: -
v_gene: TRBV7-8

CDR3aa: SASWTGLEETQY
d_gene: TRBD1
v_gene: TRBV20-1

CDR3aa: ASSTGPNEQY
d_gene: -
v_gene: TRBV5-1

CDR3aa: SNILAGVNEQF
d_gene: TRBD2
v_gene: TRBV20-1

CDR3aa: ASSSGLADGEQY
d_gene: -
v_gene: TRBV28

CDR3aa: ASSQDSDRRNQPQH
d_gene: -
v_gene: TRBV3-1

CDR3aa: ASAWTGVTDTQY
d_gene: -
v_gene: TRBV6-5

CDR3aa: ASSVGDRDNEKLF
d_gene: TRBD1
v_gene: TRBV9

CDR3aa: ASSRDWKNIQY
d_gene: -
v_gene: TRBV3-1

CDR3aa: ASSGQGGGEQY
d_gene: -
v_gene: TRBV2

CDR3aa: SVVDSQDGYT
d_gene: -
v_gene: TRBV29-1

CDR3aa: ASSRRGLQGAGEQY
d_gene: -
v_gene: TRBV28

CDR3aa: SARPGRGTDEQF
d_gene: TRBD2
v_gene: TRBV20-1

CDR3aa: ASSARSRDRALGGANVLT
d_gene: TRBD1
v_gene: TRBV6-1

CDR3aa: ASSFPTLAGRTYEQY
d_gene: TRBD2
v_gene: TRBV28

CDR3aa: ASSYSSSYNSPLH
d_gene: -
v_gene: TRBV7-2

CDR3aa: ASSSQGLGTDTQY
d_gene: TRBD1
v_gene: TRBV7-2

CDR3aa: ASSVGAQGYEQY
d_gene: -
v_gene: TRBV9

CDR3aa: ASSFGPSYEQY
d_gene: -
v_gene: TRBV27

CDR3aa: ASSRTVYNSPLH
d_gene: -
v_gene: TRBV6-5

CDR3aa: ASSLDRLVGYT
d_gene: -
v_gene: TRBV7-2

CDR3aa: ASSLRQRGYT
d_gene: -
v_gene: TRBV7-2

CDR3aa: ASSQGPHQETQY
d_gene: -
v_gene: TRBV14

CDR3aa: SVEVAAGTDTQY
d_gene: -
v_gene: TRBV29-1

CDR3aa: SAGTGRNQPQH
d_gene: TRBD1
v_gene: TRBV29-1

CDR3aa: ASSQARTSGPYEQY
d_gene: TRBD2
v_gene: TRBV3-1